These T cell receptor beta chains were read from a single sample in a study of cytomegalovirus exposure and HLA in healthy donors. TCRdb's copy holds only in-frame clones and misses some; the assay was immunoSEQ multiplex PCR. The data show over 150,000 clones, about 80% seen once. Material: PBMCs. Receptors were obtained from a woman in her thirties in good health and CMV-seronegative. Each CDR3 is given with its conserved first and last residue. The D gene is left open where the match is weak. The size field is filled for only some rows; it gives once, few, many or a size class.

>TRBD2|-|TRBJ2-2|TRBV19
TGTGCCAGTAGTATAGCCAGCGGGGGGACCGGGGAGCTGTTTTTT
CASSIASGGTGELFF
>-|-|TRBJ2-7|TRBV28
TGTGCCAGCAGCATACAGGGTTGGGTGGGCGAGCAGTACTTC
CASSIQGWVGEQYF
>-|-|TRBJ2-6|TRBV19
TGTGCCAGTAGTATCGGGGGGCGAATCTCTGGGGCCAACGTCCTGACTTTC
CASSIGGRISGANVLTF
>-|-|TRBJ1-4|TRBV2
TGTGCCAGCAAGGAGGGTCGAGCTAATGAAAAACTGTTTTTT
CASKEGRANEKLFF
>TRBD2|-|TRBJ2-7|TRBV27
TGTGCCAGCAGGACTAGCGGGACCCGGGAGCAGTACTTC
CASRTSGTREQYF
>TRBD1|-|TRBJ1-2|TRBV2
TGTGCCAGCAGGGCCGGGACAGGAGGCTATGGCTACACCTTC
CASRAGTGGYGYTF
>-|-|TRBJ2-7|TRBV5-6
TGTGCCAGCAGCCACGGGATTACCCTCGAGCAGTACTTC
CASSHGITLEQYF
>TRBD2|-|TRBJ2-5|TRBV18
TGTGCCAGCTCACCACTACTAGCGGGAGGAGAGACCCAGTACTTC
CASSPLLAGGETQYF
>TRBD1|-|TRBJ1-1|TRBV27
TGTGCCAGCAGTTTAGCCCGGGGACAGGGTTGGACTGAAGCTTTCTTT
CASSLARGQGWTEAFF
>TRBD1|-|TRBJ1-5|TRBV25-1
TGTGCCAGCAGTCAAGAAGACAGGGTGAGCAATCAGCCCCAGCATTTT
CASSQEDRVSNQPQHF
>TRBD1|-|TRBJ2-1|TRBV11-3
TGTGCCAGCAGCGAGGGACAGGGGGCTTACAATGAGCAGTTCTTC
CASSEGQGAYNEQFF
>TRBD1|-|TRBJ2-1|TRBV6-5
TGTGCCAGCAGTCCCCGGACAGGAGGCGGTGAGCAGTTCTTC
CASSPRTGGGEQFF
>-|-|TRBJ2-7|TRBV6-6
TGTGCCAGCAGTTACTCGAAGGGGGTCCCCTACGAGCAGTACTTC
CASSYSKGVPYEQYF
>-|-|TRBJ2-3|TRBV21-1
TGTGCCAGCAGCACATGCCTTTGGACTAGCGGGACCACAGATACGCAGTATTTT
CASSTCLWTSGTTDTQYF
>-|-|TRBJ1-2|TRBV20-1
TGCAGTGCTAGAGATCAGGCATATCCCTTC
CSARDQAYPF
>-|-|TRBJ1-2|TRBV13
TGTGCCAGCAGCCCACCCGCGGAGGGTGGCTACACCTTC
CASSPPAEGGYTF
>-|-|TRBJ1-4|TRBV28
TGTGCCAGCAGTCCCGGGTTCGAAAAACTGTTTTTT
CASSPGFEKLFF
>TRBD2|-|TRBJ2-7|TRBV4-3
TGCGCCAGCAGCCAAAATAGCGGGAGTGCCGACGAGCAGTACTTC
CASSQNSGSADEQYF
>TRBD1|-|TRBJ2-5|TRBV29-1
TGCAGCGTTGAAGATCCAGGGGGAAGGGAGACCCAGTACTTC
CSVEDPGGRETQYF
>-|few|TRBJ1-1|TRBV5-4
TGTGCCAGCAGCTTGTGGGAAGGGGTGAACACTGAAGCTTTCTTT
CASSLWEGVNTEAFF
>-|-|TRBJ2-5|TRBV5-4
TGTGCCAGCAGCCCGGACAGACAAGAGACCCAGTACTTC
CASSPDRQETQYF
>-|-|TRBJ1-3|TRBV30
TGTGCCTGGACCGTGCTGTTCGCGAGCTCTGGAAACACCATATATTTT
CAWTVLFASSGNTIYF
>TRBD1|once|TRBJ2-7|TRBV4-2
TGTGCCAGCAGCCAAGAAGCTTCATATGGGACAGGGCTTTCCTACGAGCAGTACTTC
CASSQEASYGTGLSYEQYF